The 15 T cell receptor beta chains below were found in one sample sequenced in a study of blood T cell repertoires in COVID-19. Libraries were prepared by immunoSEQ multiplex PCR; TCRdb keeps only in-frame clonotypes and omits some of them. The sample has roughly 120,000 clones, roughly 82% seen once. The specimen sequenced was peripheral blood. The origin of the receptors is a woman aged 55-75 years with acute or convalescent COVID-19.

Only one count was recorded for this clone. The genes are TRBV4-1 and TRBJ1-5; D possibly corresponds to TRBD1 (6 bases). The CDR3 has 15 amino acids. Between the trimmed V and J ends, which lost 3 bases and 5 bases, there was a span of 14 bases. Germline-derived CDR1 and CDR2 are MGHRA and YSYEKL. This CDR3 reads CASSHDTGFHQPQHF. CDR3 bases: TGCGCCAGCAGCCACGATACAGGGTTTCATCAGCCCCAGCATTTT.

The rearrangement joins TRBV7-2 to TRBJ1-2; 8 bases map to TRBD1. Trimming removed 5 bases from V and 6 bases from J; junction bases left unmatched: 5. The CDR3 covers 13 residues. The germline gives CDR1 SGHTA, CDR2 FQGNSA. The CDR3 coding sequence is TGTGCCAGCAGCCCAGACAGGGGAGATGGCTACACCTTC. Protein product: CASSPDRGDGYTF.

The rearrangement uses TRBV20-1 and TRBJ1-2; 12 nucleotides align to TRBD1. Per germline, CDR1 DFQATT and CDR2 SNEGSKA (reference sequence). The length of the CDR3 is 14 residues. Losses at the gene ends were 3 bases for V and 7 bases for J; bases not matched to a gene: 6. The CDR3 DNA reads TGCAGTGCTAGTACCGGGACAGGGGGCCGTGGCTACACCTTC. It translates to CSASTGTGGRGYTF.

The chain carries TRBV18 and TRBJ2-7; TRBD2 matches at 8 bases. CDR1 KGHSH and CDR2 LQKENI come from the germline V gene. J gave up 2 bases and V 2 bases, and 2 bases lay outside the gene matches. The CDR3 sequence is 14 residues long. CDR3 region: CASSPAGGTYEQYF. The CDR3 DNA sequence: TGTGCCAGCTCACCAGCGGGGGGAACCTACGAGCAGTACTTC.

The CDR3 bases are TGTGCCAGCAGCTTAGATGGCCCTCTAGCGGGGGTCAACACCGGGGAGCTGTTTTTT. Residues: CASSLDGPLAGVNTGELFF. The chain has TRBV11-3 and TRBJ2-2; 10 bases line up with TRBD2. V lost 0 bases and J lost 2; bases outside the gene matches: 9. Germline values: CDR1 SGHNT, CDR2 YENEEA. There are 19 residues in the CDR3.

The rearrangement joins TRBV15 to TRBJ1-3; D unresolved. With 0 bases removed from V and 0 bases from J, the gap between germline ends came to 9 bases. This CDR3 comprises 16 residues. CDR1 LNHNV and CDR2 YYDKDF come from the germline V gene (reference sequence). The DNA of the CDR3 is TGTGCCACCAGCAGAGATCTCGGCGGCTCTGGAAACACCATATATTTT. The encoded protein is CATSRDLGGSGNTIYF.

A few counts support this clone. This chain connects TRBV6-2 or TRBV6-3 to TRBJ1-2, with 8 positions matching TRBD1. V lost 4 bases to trimming and J lost 4 bases; unmatched junction nucleotides: 5. The CDR3 has 14 amino acids. Germline V gene data show CDR1 as MNHEY and CDR2 as SVGEGT. The chain's CDR3 is CASSSTGAGYGYTF. The DNA for the CDR3 is TGTGCCAGCAGTTCGACAGGGGCTGGCTATGGCTACACCTTC.

The sample holds one count of this clone. The chain carries TRBV6-2 or TRBV6-3 and TRBJ1-1; 7 bases are shared with TRBD1. This CDR3 contains 15 residues. Trimming at V came to 3 bases and at J to 1 base, leaving 5 bases not matched to a gene. Germline-derived CDR1 and CDR2 are MNHEY and SVGEGT. As DNA, the CDR3 is TGTGCCAGCAGTTATACAGGGGTAAGGAACACTGAAGCTTTCTTT. Residues: CASSYTGVRNTEAFF.

The chain is built from TRBV28 and TRBJ1-5, with TRBD1 identical over 9 bases. CDR1 is MDHEN and CDR2 is SYDVKM in the germline V gene. The CDR3 sequence is 14 residues long. Trimming at V came to 7 bases and at J to 5 bases, leaving 6 bases not matched to a gene. CDR3 DNA: TGTGCCAGCATTTCCGGGACAGGGCATCAGCCCCAGCATTTT. Protein product: CASISGTGHQPQHF. Filled out from reference TRBV28 and TRBJ1-5, the complete variable domain reads DVKVTQSSRYLVKRTGEKVFLECVQDMDHENMFWYRQDPGLGLRLIYFSYDVKMKEKGDIPEGYSVSREKKERFSLILESASTNQTSMYLCASISGTGHQPQHFGDGTRLSIL.

Concerning this clone itself: Other DNA sequences from this sample encode an identical CDR3 as well. The chain uses TRBV11-1 and TRBJ2-7; tentatively, D is TRBD1 (6 bases). The V and J ends lost 9 bases and 2 bases respectively, with 14 bases between them. Germline CDR1 and CDR2: SGHAT and FQDESV (reference sequence). This CDR3 spans 13 amino acids. CDR3 DNA: TGTGCCAGTGAGAAGAGGGGGACCTACGAGCAGTACTTC. Amino acid sequence: CASEKRGTYEQYF.

The CDR3, as DNA: TGTGCCAGCAGTGAACACACCCAGGTGACGTCACCCCTCCACTTT. As protein: CASSEHTQVTSPLHF. This sequence joins TRBV6-1 and TRBJ1-6; no firm D call. The V end lost 2 bases, the J end lost 10 bases, and 15 bases lay between the germline ends. Germline CDR1 reads MNHNS; CDR2 reads SASEGT. This CDR3 is built from 15 residues.

This chain links TRBV28 with TRBJ1-1; 7 nucleotides line up with TRBD1. Losses at the gene ends were 5 bases for V and 1 base for J; bases not matched to a gene: 7. CDR1 and CDR2 (germline): MDHEN, SYDVKM. This CDR3 is 15 amino acids long. DNA for the CDR3: TGTGCCAGCAGTGCCCCCGGGACAGAGAACACTGAAGCTTTCTTT. Residues: CASSAPGTENTEAFF. Together with reference TRBV28 and TRBJ1-1, the CDR3 gives the full variable domain: DVKVTQSSRYLVKRTGEKVFLECVQDMDHENMFWYRQDPGLGLRLIYFSYDVKMKEKGDIPEGYSVSREKKERFSLILESASTNQTSMYLCASSAPGTENTEAFFGQGTRLTVV.

This CDR3 is CASSLGTGGAPNTEAFF. The CDR3 nucleotides read TGTGCCAGCAGCTTAGGGACAGGGGGCGCCCCGAACACTGAAGCTTTCTTT. V and J are TRBV7-6 and TRBJ1-1; 11 bases align to TRBD1. The CDR3 is 17 residues long. With V trimmed by 1 base and J by 1 base, 5 bases remained unmatched. Germline lookup yields CDR1 SGHVS and CDR2 FNYEAQ.

The chain recombines TRBV2 with TRBJ1-5; D gene ambiguous. V dropped 1 base and J dropped 1 base, with 8 bases sitting between them. The CDR3 extends over 15 amino acids. Germline V lookup: CDR1 SNHLY, CDR2 FYNNEI. The CDR3, as DNA: TGTGCCAGCAGTGAAGAGGCGGGAAGCAATCAGCCCCAGCATTTT. Translation gives CASSEEAGSNQPQHF.

The genes are TRBV6-5 and TRBJ1-5; the D gene is possibly TRBD1 (6 bases). The CDR3 is 12 residues long. V was cut by 8 bases and J by 1 base, with 6 bases left in between. Germline CDR1 is MNHEY and CDR2 is SVGAGI. This CDR3 is CASGGSNQPQHF. CDR3 coding DNA: TGTGCCAGCGGGGGCAGCAATCAGCCCCAGCATTTT.